This T cell receptor (beta chain) was recorded in a study of blood T cell repertoires in COVID-19. At the level of the study: From T cells, B-cell-depleted T cells, or PBMCs came the material, which was cDNA or gDNA.

Clones were read by immunoSEQ multiplex PCR, and TCRdb kept only the in-frame ones, dropping some. The repertoire consists of more than 350,000 clones, with 89% occurring once and the leading ten covering 3%. The CDR3 spans 16 residues. Germline-derived CDR1 and CDR2 are SQVTM and ANQGSEA. Input material: peripheral blood. The J gene is TRBJ2-7, the V gene TRBV29-1; possibly TRBD1 for D (5 bases). This receptor was taken from a woman aged 25-40 years with COVID-19, enrolled during active disease. CDR3 sequence: CPVKIDGPTGSYEQYF. CDR3 sequence (DNA): TGCCCGGTTAAGATCGATGGTCCTACAGGAAGTTACGAGCAGTACTTC.